Following are 7 T cell receptor beta chains from one sample sequenced in a study of cytomegalovirus exposure and HLA in healthy donors. The PCR ran on 60 Vbeta and 13 Jbeta primers. Produced via immunoSEQ multiplex PCR; TCRdb's table is partial and in-frame only. The sample includes roughly 100,000 clones, roughly 79% of them seen just once. Source material: PBMCs. Receptor source: a man aged 60 to 75 in good health and CMV-seropositive.

This clone was recorded a few times. The CDR3 is CASSLSLRVEAFF. The CDR3 region has the DNA TGCGCCAGCAGCTTGAGTCTGAGGGTTGAAGCTTTCTTT. This chain links TRBV5-1 with TRBJ1-1; unclear D gene. The germline gives CDR1 SGHRS, CDR2 YFSETQ. The CDR3 totals 13 residues. V was pared by 1 base and J by 7 bases, with 11 bases between.

V usage is TRBV19 and J usage is TRBJ1-6, with D perhaps TRBD1 (5 bases). The V end was cut by 5 bases, the J end by 0 bases, with 11 bases between. The CDR3 is 16 residues long. CDR1 and CDR2 from the germline V gene are LNHDA and SQIVND (reference sequence). The DNA for the CDR3 is TGTGCCAGTAGTGATGCGGGGGGCTCCTATAATTCACCCCTCCACTTT. Translated, it gives CASSDAGGSYNSPLHF. Looking up the rest from reference TRBV19 and TRBJ1-6 gives the full variable domain: DGGITQSPKYLFRKEGQNVTLSCEQNLNHDAMYWYRQDPGQGLRLIYYSQIVNDFQKGDIAEGYSVSREKKESFPLTVTSAQKNPTAFYLCASSDAGGSYNSPLHFGNGTRLTVT.

The DNA of the CDR3 is TGTGCCAGCTCACCACTAGCGGAATCCAATGAGCAGTTCTTC. This translates into CASSPLAESNEQFF. This chain links TRBV18 with TRBJ2-1; TRBD2 is a possible D gene (6 bases). From germline, CDR1 is KGHSH and CDR2 LQKENI. With 1 base removed from V and 6 bases from J, the gap between germline ends came to 10 bases. CDR3 length equals 14 residues.

The rearrangement joins TRBV2 to TRBJ2-7; D possibly corresponds to TRBD2 (5 bases). Germline V lookup: CDR1 SNHLY, CDR2 FYNNEI. V lost 6 bases and J 4 bases, leaving 10 bases between the germline ends. The CDR3 sequence is 12 residues long. The CDR3 loop reads CASRRLRYEQYF. In DNA, the CDR3 is TGTGCCAGCAGGCGACTAAGGTACGAGCAGTACTTC.

This clone was seen only a few times. The V and J genes are TRBV10-2 and TRBJ1-1; D might be TRBD1 (6 bases). Germline-derived CDR1 and CDR2 are WSHSY and SAAADI. Trimming stripped 8 bases from V and 4 bases from J, with 11 bases between. The CDR3 extends over 12 amino acids. CDR3 residues: CASLQGSTEAFF. CDR3 in DNA: TGCGCCAGCCTACAGGGAAGCACTGAAGCTTTCTTT.

The V call is TRBV6-1, the J call TRBJ2-1; 8 nucleotides line up with TRBD2. This CDR3 is built from 17 residues. Per germline, CDR1 MNHNS and CDR2 SASEGT. V shed 0 bases, J shed 3 bases, and the junction held 7 bases outside the gene matches. The CDR3 sequence is CASSEAPGGADYNEQFF. For the CDR3, the DNA is TGTGCCAGCAGTGAAGCCCCGGGGGGGGCCGACTACAATGAGCAGTTCTTC.

J is TRBJ1-3 and V is TRBV11-2, with D unclear. The V end was cut by 3 bases, the J end by 2 bases, with 8 bases between. From germline, CDR1 is SGHAT and CDR2 FQNNGV. This CDR3 contains 14 residues. DNA of the CDR3: TGTGCCAGCAGCTTTCGAGAGCCTGGAAACACCATATATTTT. Amino acid sequence: CASSFREPGNTIYF.